A single T cell receptor beta chain is shown here with its context. The antigen is unknown. cDNA libraries for TCR alpha and TCR beta, carrying sample barcodes and UMIs, came from 5'RACE with constant-segment primers. TCRdb reanalysed the 5' RACE reads using MiXCR and keeps one entry per CDR3 protein. The table has nearly 110,000 distinct CDR3 sequences, 12% seen once. The sample comes from a study of T-cell memory formation after mild COVID-19. Study-level information: There were largely donor-specific TCR clusters.

Points from the study as a whole: Some responding clones appeared in pre-infection memory, suggesting cross-reactive memory joined.

The CDR3 consists of 15 residues. V lost 2 bases and J 4 bases, leaving 14 bases between the germline ends. Germline CDR1 and CDR2: SGHTA and FQGNSA. Sequenced sample: PBMCs or a T cell subset sorted from them (not recorded which). This sequence was found in an adult woman who had mild COVID-19 (a few samples of this study predate the infection). Cell type and time point are not known. This chain links TRBV7-2 with TRBJ1-2; D uncertain. In DNA form, the CDR3 reads TGTGCCAGCAGCTTATCGCTGGGTGTTACCTATGGCTACACCTTC. Translated, it gives CASSLSLGVTYGYTF.